Here is one T cell receptor (beta chain) with its context. The data derive from a study of T cells in tumors after PD-1 blockade. As for time point: first of two pre-therapy site-matched biopsies roughly eight weeks apart. The V and J ends lost 4 bases and 6 bases, in that order; junction bases with no gene match: 6. Germline CDR1 and CDR2: SGHRS and YFSETQ. This CDR3 region has 14 residues. Clones were sequenced by immunoSEQ multiplex PCR, and TCRdb holds only the in-frame ones, with some missing. Of 3,500 to 4,500 clones in the sample, 73% were seen once. This clonotype was sampled from a human donor with basal cell carcinoma. V is TRBV5-1 and J is TRBJ2-4, with 8 bases fitting TRBD1. The sample consisted of tumor tissue, taken before anti-PD-1 treatment. CDR3 nucleotides: TGCGCCAGCAGCGCAGGGGGCTCGGGAAACATTCAGTACTTC. Amino acid sequence: CASSAGGSGNIQYF. Based on the CDR3 plus reference TRBV5-1 and TRBJ2-4, the full variable domain is KAGVTQTPRYLIKTRGQQVTLSCSPISGHRSVSWYQQTPGQGLQFLFEYFSETQRNKGNFPGRFSGRQFSNSRSEMNVSTLELGDSALYLCASSAGGSGNIQYFGAGTRLSVL.